This entry describes one T cell receptor (beta chain). Measured with immunoSEQ multiplex PCR; TCRdb has only the in-frame clones, and not every one. The top ten hold approximately 5.4% of the sample, which has about 190,000 clones, roughly 80% seen once. The sample originates from a study of blood T cell repertoires in COVID-19. On the study more broadly: The analysed material was cDNA or gDNA that came from T cells, B-cell-depleted T cells, or PBMCs.

Germline V lookup: CDR1 SGHNT, CDR2 YENEEA. Trimming pared 0 bases from V and 1 base from J, leaving 4 bases between. There are 13 residues in the CDR3. V is TRBV11-3 and J is TRBJ2-7; D is unresolved. Sequences were obtained from peripheral blood. The source is a woman aged 25-40 years with acute or convalescent COVID-19. The CDR3 nucleotides are TGTGCCAGCAGCTTAGAGGAGTCCTACGAGCAGTACTTC. Protein sequence: CASSLEESYEQYF.